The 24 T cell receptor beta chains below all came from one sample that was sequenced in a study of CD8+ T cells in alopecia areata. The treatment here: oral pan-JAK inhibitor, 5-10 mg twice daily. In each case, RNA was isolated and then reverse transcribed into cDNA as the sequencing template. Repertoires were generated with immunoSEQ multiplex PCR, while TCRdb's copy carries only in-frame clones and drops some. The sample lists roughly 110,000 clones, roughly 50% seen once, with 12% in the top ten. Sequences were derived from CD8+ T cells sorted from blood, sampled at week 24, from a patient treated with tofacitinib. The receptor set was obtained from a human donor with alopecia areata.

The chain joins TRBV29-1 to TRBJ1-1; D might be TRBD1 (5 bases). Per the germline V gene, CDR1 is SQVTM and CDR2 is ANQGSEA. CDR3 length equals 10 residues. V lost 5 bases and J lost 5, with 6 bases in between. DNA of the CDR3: TGCAGCGTTAAGGGGACTGAAGCTTTCTTT. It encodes CSVKGTEAFF. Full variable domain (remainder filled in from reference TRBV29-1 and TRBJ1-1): SAVISQKPSRDICQRGTSLTIQCQVDSQVTMMFWYRQQPGQSLTLIATANQGSEATYESGFVIDKFPISRPNLTFSTLTVSNMSPEDSSIYLCSVKGTEAFFGQGTRLTVV.

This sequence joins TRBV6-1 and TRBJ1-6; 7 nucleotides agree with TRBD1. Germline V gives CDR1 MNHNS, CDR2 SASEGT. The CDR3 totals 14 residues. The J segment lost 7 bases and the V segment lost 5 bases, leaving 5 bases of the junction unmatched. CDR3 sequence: CASSRTGRNSPLHF. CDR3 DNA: TGTGCCAGCAGTCGGACAGGCCGAAATTCACCCCTCCACTTT.

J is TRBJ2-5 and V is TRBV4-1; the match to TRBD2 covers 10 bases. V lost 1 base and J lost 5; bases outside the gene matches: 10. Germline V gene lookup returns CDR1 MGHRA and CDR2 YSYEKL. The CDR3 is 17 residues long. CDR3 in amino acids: CASSQGFLAGGRETQYF. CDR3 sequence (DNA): TGCGCCAGCAGCCAAGGATTTTTAGCGGGGGGCCGGGAGACCCAGTACTTC.

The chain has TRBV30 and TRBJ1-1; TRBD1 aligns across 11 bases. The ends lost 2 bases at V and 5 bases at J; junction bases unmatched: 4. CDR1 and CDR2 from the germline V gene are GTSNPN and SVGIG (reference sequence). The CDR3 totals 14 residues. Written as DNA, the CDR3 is TGTGCCTGGAGTATGGGACAGGGGGGTACTGAAGCTTTCTTT. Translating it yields CAWSMGQGGTEAFF.

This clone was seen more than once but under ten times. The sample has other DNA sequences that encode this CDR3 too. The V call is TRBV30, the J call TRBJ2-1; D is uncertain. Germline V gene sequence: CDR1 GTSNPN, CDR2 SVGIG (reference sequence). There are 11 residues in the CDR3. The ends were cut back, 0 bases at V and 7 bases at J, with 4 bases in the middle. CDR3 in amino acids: CAWSVGNEQFF. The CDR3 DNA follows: TGTGCCTGGAGTGTCGGGAATGAGCAGTTCTTC.

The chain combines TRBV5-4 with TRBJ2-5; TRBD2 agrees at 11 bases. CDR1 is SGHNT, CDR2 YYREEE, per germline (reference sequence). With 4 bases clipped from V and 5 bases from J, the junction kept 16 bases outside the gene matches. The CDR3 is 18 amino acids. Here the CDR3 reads CASSPGVAGGPWGETQYF. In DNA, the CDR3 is TGTGCCAGCAGCCCCGGGGTAGCGGGGGGGCCATGGGGGGAGACCCAGTACTTC.

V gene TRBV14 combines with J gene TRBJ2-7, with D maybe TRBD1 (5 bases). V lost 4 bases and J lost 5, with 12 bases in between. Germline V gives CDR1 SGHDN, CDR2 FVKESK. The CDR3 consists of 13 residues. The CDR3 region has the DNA TGTGCCAGCAGCCTGGCCAGGGCCCACGAGCAGTACTTC. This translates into CASSLARAHEQYF.

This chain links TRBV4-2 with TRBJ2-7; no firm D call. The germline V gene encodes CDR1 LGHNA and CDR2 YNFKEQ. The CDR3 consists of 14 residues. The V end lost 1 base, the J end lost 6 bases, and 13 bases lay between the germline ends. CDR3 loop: CASSQGLNVGEQYF. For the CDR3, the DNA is TGTGCCAGCAGCCAAGGTCTTAACGTGGGCGAGCAGTACTTC.

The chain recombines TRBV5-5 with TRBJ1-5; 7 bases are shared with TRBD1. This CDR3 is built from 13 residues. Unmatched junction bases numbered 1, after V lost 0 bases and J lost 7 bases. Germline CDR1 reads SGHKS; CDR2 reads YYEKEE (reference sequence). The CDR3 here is CASSLDRGQPQHF. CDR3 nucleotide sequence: TGTGCCAGCAGCTTGGACAGGGGCCAGCCCCAGCATTTT.

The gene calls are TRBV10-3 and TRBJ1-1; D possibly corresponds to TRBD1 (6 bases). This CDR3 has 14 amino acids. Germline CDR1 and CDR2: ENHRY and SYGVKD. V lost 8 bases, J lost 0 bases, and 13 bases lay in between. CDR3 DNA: TGTGCCATCGGGGGCAGGTGGATGAACACTGAAGCTTTCTTT. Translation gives CAIGGRWMNTEAFF.

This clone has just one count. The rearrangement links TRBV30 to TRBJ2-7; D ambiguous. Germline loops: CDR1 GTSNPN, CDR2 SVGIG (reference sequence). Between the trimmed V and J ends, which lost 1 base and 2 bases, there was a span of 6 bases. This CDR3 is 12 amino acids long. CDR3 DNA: TGTGCCTGGAGTGGCAGGACCTACGAGCAGTACTTC. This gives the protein CAWSGRTYEQYF.

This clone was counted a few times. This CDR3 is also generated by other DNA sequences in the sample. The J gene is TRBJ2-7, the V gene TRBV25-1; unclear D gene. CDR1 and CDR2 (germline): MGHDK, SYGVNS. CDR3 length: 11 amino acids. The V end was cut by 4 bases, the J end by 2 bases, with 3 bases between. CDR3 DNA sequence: TGTGCCAGCAGTGGGGCCTACGAGCAGTACTTC. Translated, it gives CASSGAYEQYF.

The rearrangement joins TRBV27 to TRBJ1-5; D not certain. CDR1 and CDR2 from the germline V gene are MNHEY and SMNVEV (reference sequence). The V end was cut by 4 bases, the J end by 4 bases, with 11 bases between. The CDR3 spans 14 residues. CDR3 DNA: TGTGCCAGCAGTTCCGCCGACGGTAATCAGCCCCAGCATTTT. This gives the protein CASSSADGNQPQHF.

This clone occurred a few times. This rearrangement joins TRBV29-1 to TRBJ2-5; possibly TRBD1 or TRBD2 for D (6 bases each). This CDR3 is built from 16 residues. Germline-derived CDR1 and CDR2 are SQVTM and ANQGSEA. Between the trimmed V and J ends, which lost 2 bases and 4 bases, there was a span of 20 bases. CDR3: CSVERGVRTLGETQYF. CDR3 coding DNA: TGCAGCGTTGAAAGGGGGGTCCGGACACTAGGAGAGACCCAGTACTTC.

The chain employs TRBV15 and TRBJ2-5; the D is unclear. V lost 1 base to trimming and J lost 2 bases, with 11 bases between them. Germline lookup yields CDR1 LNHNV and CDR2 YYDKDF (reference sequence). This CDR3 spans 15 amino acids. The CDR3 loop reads CATSRGVGRQETQYF. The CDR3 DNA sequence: TGTGCCACCAGCAGAGGGGTAGGGCGGCAAGAGACCCAGTACTTC. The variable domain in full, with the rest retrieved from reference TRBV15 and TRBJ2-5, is DAMVIQNPRYQVTQFGKPVTLSCSQTLNHNVMYWYQQKSSQAPKLLFHYYDKDFNNEADTPDNFQSRRPNTSFCFLDIRSPGLGDTAMYLCATSRGVGRQETQYFGPGTRLLVL.

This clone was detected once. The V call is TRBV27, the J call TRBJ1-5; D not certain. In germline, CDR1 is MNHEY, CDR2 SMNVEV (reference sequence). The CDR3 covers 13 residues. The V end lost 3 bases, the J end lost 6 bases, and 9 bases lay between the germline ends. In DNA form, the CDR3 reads TGTGCCAGCAGTTTTGAGGTTAGTCAGCCCCAGCATTTT. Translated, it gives CASSFEVSQPQHF.

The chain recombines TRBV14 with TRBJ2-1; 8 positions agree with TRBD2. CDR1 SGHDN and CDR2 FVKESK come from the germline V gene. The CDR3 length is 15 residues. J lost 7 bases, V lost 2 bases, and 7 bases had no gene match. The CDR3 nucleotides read TGTGCCAGCAGCCAACTACCGGGGGGGCTAAATGAGCAGTTCTTC. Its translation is CASSQLPGGLNEQFF.

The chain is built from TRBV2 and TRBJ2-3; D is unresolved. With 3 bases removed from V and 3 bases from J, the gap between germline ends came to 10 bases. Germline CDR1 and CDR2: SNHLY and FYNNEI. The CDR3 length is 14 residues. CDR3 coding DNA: TGTGCCAGCAGTGATGTGGCAGAAACAGATACGCAGTATTTT. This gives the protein CASSDVAETDTQYF.

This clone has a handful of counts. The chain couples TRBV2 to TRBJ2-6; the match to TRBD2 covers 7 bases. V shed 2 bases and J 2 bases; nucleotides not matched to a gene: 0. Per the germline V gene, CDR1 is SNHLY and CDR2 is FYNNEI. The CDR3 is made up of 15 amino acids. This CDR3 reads CASSETSAGANVLTF. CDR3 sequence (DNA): TGTGCCAGCAGTGAAACTAGCGCTGGGGCCAACGTCCTGACTTTC.

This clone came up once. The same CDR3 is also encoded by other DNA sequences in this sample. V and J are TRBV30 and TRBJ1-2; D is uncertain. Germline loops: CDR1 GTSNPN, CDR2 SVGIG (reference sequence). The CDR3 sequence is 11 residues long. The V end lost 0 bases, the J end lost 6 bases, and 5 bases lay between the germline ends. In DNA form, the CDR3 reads TGTGCCTGGAGTGTGGGGAATGGCTACACCTTC. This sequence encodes CAWSVGNGYTF.

The CDR3 DNA is TGTGCCAGCAGCCCCACAGGGGCGATCTATGGCTACACCTTC. This codes for CASSPTGAIYGYTF. This rearrangement joins TRBV27 to TRBJ1-2, with TRBD1 identical over 7 bases. Germline loops: CDR1 MNHEY, CDR2 SMNVEV (reference sequence). J was trimmed by 4 bases and V by 6 bases; bases with no gene match: 8. CDR3 length: 14 amino acids.

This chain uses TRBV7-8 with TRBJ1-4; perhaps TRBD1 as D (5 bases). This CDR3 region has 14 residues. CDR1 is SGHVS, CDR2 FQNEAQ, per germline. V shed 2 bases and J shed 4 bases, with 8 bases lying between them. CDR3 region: CASSLQGGNEKLFF. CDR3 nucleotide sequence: TGTGCCAGCAGCTTACAGGGCGGTAATGAAAAACTGTTTTTT.

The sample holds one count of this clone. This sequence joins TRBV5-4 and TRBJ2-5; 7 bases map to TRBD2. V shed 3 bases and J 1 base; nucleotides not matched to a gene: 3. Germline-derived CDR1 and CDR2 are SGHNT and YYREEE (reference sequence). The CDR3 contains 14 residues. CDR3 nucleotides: TGTGCCAGCAGCTCTCAGCGGGGCCAAGAGACCCAGTACTTC. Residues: CASSSQRGQETQYF. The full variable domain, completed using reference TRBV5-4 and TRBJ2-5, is ETGVTQSPTHLIKTRGQQVTLRCSSQSGHNTVSWYQQALGQGPQFIFQYYREEENGRGNFPPRFSGLQFPNYSSELNVNALELDDSALYLCASSSQRGQETQYFGPGTRLLVL.

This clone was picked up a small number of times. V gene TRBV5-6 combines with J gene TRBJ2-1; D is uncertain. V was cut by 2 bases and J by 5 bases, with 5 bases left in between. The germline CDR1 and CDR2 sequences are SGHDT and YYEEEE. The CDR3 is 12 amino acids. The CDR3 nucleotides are TGTGCCAGCAGCTTCCAGGACAATGAGCAGTTCTTC. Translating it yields CASSFQDNEQFF.